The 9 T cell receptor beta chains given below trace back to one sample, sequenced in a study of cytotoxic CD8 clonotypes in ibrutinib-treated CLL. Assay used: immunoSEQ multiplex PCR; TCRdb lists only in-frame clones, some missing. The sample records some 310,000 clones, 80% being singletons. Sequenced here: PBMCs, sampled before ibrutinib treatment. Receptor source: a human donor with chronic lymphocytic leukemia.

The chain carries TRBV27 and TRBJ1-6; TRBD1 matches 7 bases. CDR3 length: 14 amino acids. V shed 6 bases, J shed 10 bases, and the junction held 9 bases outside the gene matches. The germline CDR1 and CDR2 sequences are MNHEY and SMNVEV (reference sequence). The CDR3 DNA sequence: TGTGCCAGCAGCCAGGGGGGGTATGGATCACCCCTCCACTTT. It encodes CASSQGGYGSPLHF.

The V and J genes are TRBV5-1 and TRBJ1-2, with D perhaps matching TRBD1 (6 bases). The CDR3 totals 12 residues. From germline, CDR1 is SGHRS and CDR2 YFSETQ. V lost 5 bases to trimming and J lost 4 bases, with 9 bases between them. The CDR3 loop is CASRQDSYGYTF. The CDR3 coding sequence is TGCGCCAGCAGACAGGACAGCTATGGCTACACCTTC.

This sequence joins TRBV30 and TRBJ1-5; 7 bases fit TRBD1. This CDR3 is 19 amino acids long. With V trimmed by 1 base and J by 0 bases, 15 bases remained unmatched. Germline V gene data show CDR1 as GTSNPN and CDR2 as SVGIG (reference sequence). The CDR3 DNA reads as TGTGCCTGGAGTGCAGCACAGGGAAAAGGGGGCTATAGCAATCAGCCCCAGCATTTT. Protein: CAWSAAQGKGGYSNQPQHF.

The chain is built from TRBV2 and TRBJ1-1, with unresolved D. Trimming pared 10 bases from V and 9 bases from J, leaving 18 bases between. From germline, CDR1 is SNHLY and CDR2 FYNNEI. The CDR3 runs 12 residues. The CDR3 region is CAKRPIQGKAFF. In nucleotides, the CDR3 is TGTGCCAAAAGACCGATTCAAGGGAAAGCTTTCTTT.

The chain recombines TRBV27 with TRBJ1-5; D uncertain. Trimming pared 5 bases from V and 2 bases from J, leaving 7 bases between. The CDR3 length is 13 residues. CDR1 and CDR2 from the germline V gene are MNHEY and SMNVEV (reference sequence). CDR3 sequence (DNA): TGTGCCAGCAGTCTGACCCGCAATCAGCCCCAGCATTTT. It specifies CASSLTRNQPQHF.

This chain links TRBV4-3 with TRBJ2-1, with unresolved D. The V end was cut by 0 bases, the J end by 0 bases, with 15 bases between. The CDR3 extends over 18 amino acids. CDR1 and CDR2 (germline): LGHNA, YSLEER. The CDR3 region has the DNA TGCGCCAGCAGCCAAGATCCTCCCCGGGCCAGCTCCTACAATGAGCAGTTCTTC. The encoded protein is CASSQDPPRASSYNEQFF.

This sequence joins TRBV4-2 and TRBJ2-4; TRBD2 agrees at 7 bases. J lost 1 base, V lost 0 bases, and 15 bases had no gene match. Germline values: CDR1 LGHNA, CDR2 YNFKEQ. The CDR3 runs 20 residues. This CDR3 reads CASSQDRFNYVGGAKNIQYF. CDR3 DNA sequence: TGTGCCAGCAGCCAAGATCGGTTTAATTACGTCGGGGGGGCCAAAAACATTCAGTACTTC.

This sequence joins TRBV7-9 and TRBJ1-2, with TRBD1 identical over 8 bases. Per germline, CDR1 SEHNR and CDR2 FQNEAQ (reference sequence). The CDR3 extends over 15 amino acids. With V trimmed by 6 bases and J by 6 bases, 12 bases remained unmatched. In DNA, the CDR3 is TGTGCCAGCAGTTCCTGGACAGGGCCTAGGGATGGCTACACCTTC. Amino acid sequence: CASSSWTGPRDGYTF.

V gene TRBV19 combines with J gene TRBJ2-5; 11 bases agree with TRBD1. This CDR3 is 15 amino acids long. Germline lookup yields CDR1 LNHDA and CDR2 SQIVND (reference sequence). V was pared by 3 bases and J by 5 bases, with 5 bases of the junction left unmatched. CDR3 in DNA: TGTGCCAGTAGTATCGGACAGGGGGCACGGGAGACCCAGTACTTC. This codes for CASSIGQGARETQYF.